The present entry profiles one T cell receptor (beta chain) with its context. Its antigen is currently unknown. This entry is derived from a study of chemoradiotherapy in HPV16-positive cancers. Overall study findings and caveats: Only a couple of HPV16-positive patients supplied the functional HPV-specificity definition.

The repertoire was sequenced with immunoSEQ multiplex PCR; TCRdb's copy has only in-frame clones and lacks some. Its table records some 38 clones. The CDR3 contains 15 residues. V was clipped by 2 bases and J by 4 bases, with 14 bases between them. Germline CDR1 is MNHEY and CDR2 is SMNVEV (reference sequence). The sample here was tumor tissue, taken from a patient who underwent chemoradiotherapy. This clonotype was sampled from a human donor with HPV-associated anogenital cancer. The rearrangement links TRBV27 to TRBJ1-1; D might be TRBD1 (6 bases). The CDR3 reads CASSLGAPGATEAFF. DNA of the CDR3: TGTGCCAGCAGTTTAGGAGCCCCAGGGGCCACTGAAGCTTTCTTT.